This is a list of T cell receptor beta chains from one sample in a study of cytomegalovirus exposure and HLA in healthy donors. Using immunoSEQ multiplex PCR, the repertoire was profiled, and TCRdb retains in-frame clones only, with some absent. This table has around 100,000 clones, roughly four fifths appearing once. Sample: PBMCs. Source of these receptors: a man aged 25 to 45 in good health and CMV-seropositive. Both conserved end residues are part of each CDR3. Rows may omit the clone size; those that give it use once, few, many or a size class.

clone_size v_call cdr3_aa
. TRBV9 CASSALGDQPQHF
once TRBV5-1 CASHGNRGTEAFF
. TRBV7-6 CASSMLTGVGDEQYF
. TRBV7-2 CASSLLPLAVTDTQYF
. TRBV10-3 CAISPHWTGGNSYNSPLHF
. TRBV9 CASSVVEDNEQFF
. TRBV9 CASSPRVAGRDNEQFF
. TRBV29-1 CSVEIAGNEQFF
. TRBV28 CASSLRDPYEQYF
. TRBV11-2 CASSLEGASTDTQYF
once TRBV4-3 CASSQEVSRGGSYEQYF
. TRBV18 CASSPFKQGANTEAFF
. TRBV10-1 CASSSSGPYEQYF
. TRBV9 CASSAGGRGTYEQYF
. TRBV28 CASSSTAYNEQFF
. TRBV6-6 CASSFGLANSYNEQFF
. TRBV15 CATSYDSYSNQPQHF
. TRBV2 CASSSGQGYEQYF
. TRBV7-2 CASSFLGTFNTEAFF
. TRBV27 CASSSPLTDTQYF
few TRBV5-1 CASSLAGTGYGYTF
. TRBV27 CASTRTALFSGANVLTF
few TRBV5-8 CASSLDSYTEAFF
. TRBV30 CAWSNFPPSRDRGNYGYTF
few TRBV30 CAWAGTSNTGELFF
. TRBV4-1 CASSQDRAPAYNEQFF
. TRBV29-1 CSVPGQPLYGYTF
. TRBV30 CAWSGGGSSYEQYF
. TRBV27 CASSSLAPAYNEQFF
few TRBV6-5 CASSLEGSTNEKLFF
. TRBV27 CASSQLGTAYGYTF
. TRBV7-2 CASSLFRVTYEQYF
. TRBV4-1 CASERQGESQETQYF
. TRBV5-1 CASSLDSLYEQYF
. TRBV27 CASSQRQGAPSEQYF
. TRBV30 CAWTTGYEQYF
once TRBV10-2 CASSEFPSGSSYNEQFF
. TRBV5-4 CASSLGQGGNTEAFF
. TRBV18 CASSPVKGAHMDEQFF
. TRBV2 CASSEGSPWTGVTYEQYF
. TRBV7-2 CASSPRTTGYEQYF
. TRBV14 CASSHRQGANNEQFF
. TRBV30 CAWGDVPYEQYF
. TRBV9 CASSLAGDTQYF
once TRBV14 CASRQETGLGSNQPQHF
. TRBV7-2 CASSFPSGSNEQFF
. TRBV7-9 CASSLPGLAGGFGTDTQYF
. TRBV28 CASSLRPGSNQPQHF
. TRBV7-2 CASSSGTGNTIYF
. TRBV27 CASRSSVAGGTYEQYF
. TRBV15 CATSTSKSRGAYNEQFF
. TRBV5-8 CASSLVSGAGLTGELFF
. TRBV28 CASSLRLGNTGELFF
. TRBV18 CASSPILGGYSYEQYF
once TRBV28 CASSKQVGNQPQHF
. TRBV7-2 CASSLVALLLPGDYGYTF
. TRBV29-1 CSVDLAGGVHEQYF